The clone carrying this T cell receptor (beta chain) was seen a handful of times. Its antigen is unknown. This entry comes from a study of identical twins. Germline CDR1 and CDR2: SGHVS and FQNEAQ. V lost 6 bases, J lost 8 bases, and 14 bases lay in between. This CDR3 has 13 amino acids. No donor was unhealthy or non-Caucasian. Using its own MiXCR run on the 5' RACE reads, TCRdb lists one record per CDR3 protein. The table shows hundreds of thousands of distinct CDR3 sequences, with roughly an eighth occurring only once. The study's findings and limits: Zero-insertion analyses could be partly confounded by invariant MAIT and iNKT cells. With monozygotic twins, out-of-frame TCR alpha sharing exceeded what models estimated. Whereas memory repertoires showed no such difference, abundant cord blood beta clonotypes carried fewer insertions.

These data were also filed under a second study, of yellow fever vaccine responses in identical twins.

The V call is TRBV7-8, the J call TRBJ2-1; D is ambiguous. The sequencing input was PBMCs. The clonotype comes from a woman between 18 and 30 years old in good health. This chain's CDR3 is CASSFVRADEQFF. The CDR3 DNA follows: TGTGCCAGCAGTTTTGTCCGGGCGGATGAGCAGTTCTTC.